The table lists the clone carrying this T cell receptor beta chain with a count of one. V lost 6 bases, J lost 8 bases, and 6 bases stayed unmatched. From germline, CDR1 is SNHLY and CDR2 FYNNEI. CDR3 length: 13 residues. The data were taken from a study of blood T cell repertoires in COVID-19. Across the study: Some COVID-19 samples were acute and others convalescent; all came from the United States, Italy and Spain. In each case, the material was cDNA or gDNA derived from T cells, B-cell-depleted T cells, or PBMCs.

In the original processing: Nucleated cell counts were estimated from reference gene primer amplification. Sequencing was performed with immunoSEQ multiplex PCR; in TCRdb, only in-frame clones are kept and a portion is missing. That table gives V, J and clone size, and the DNA gave D and trimming. Seen here are about 200,000 clones, almost 90% observed once, and the top ten hold 1.5% to 2%. The origin of this receptor is a man aged 18 to 30 with active or convalescent COVID-19. V gene TRBV2 combines with J gene TRBJ2-4; TRBD1 agrees at 8 bases. Source material: peripheral blood. CDR3 residues: CASRGTGLDIQYF. Written as DNA, the CDR3 is TGTGCCAGCAGAGGGACAGGACTGGACATTCAGTACTTC.